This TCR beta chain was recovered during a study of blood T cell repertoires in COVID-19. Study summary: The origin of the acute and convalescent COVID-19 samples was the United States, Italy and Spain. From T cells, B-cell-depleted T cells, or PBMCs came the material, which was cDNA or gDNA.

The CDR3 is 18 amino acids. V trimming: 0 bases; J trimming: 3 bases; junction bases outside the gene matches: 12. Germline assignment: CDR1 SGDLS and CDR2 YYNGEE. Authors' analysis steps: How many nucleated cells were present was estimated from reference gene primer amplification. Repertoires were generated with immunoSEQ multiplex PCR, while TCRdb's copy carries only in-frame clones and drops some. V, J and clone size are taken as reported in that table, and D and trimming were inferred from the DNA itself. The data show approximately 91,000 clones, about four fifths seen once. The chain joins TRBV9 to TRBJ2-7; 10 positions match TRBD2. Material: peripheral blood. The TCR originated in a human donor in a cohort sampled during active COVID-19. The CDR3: CASSVDSSGRWDHYEQYF. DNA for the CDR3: TGTGCCAGCAGCGTAGACTCTAGCGGGAGATGGGACCACTACGAGCAGTACTTC.